The 23 T cell receptor beta chains listed next were all sequenced from one sample in a study of shared T cell receptors in the human thymus (dated by TCRdb to the early 2020s). Libraries came from the immunoSEQ multiplex PCR assay. Sourced from immuneACCESS, this table was stored by TCRdb with only in-frame sequences that have V and J called. A share of the clones is absent; for the studies checked, an unresolved V gene accounts for under half, and the remainder has no known explanation. This sample gives just under 550,000 clones in total; 70% to 80% of them show up just once. The ten biggest clones cover approximately 0.013% of the sample. The same sample was also studied in work on human thymus T cells.

The material sequenced was thymocytes. The receptor source for this set is a boy in the first two years of life with a congenital heart defect. Donor details come from another sample of the same person, matched by shared clones.

J is TRBJ2-1 and V is TRBV5-1; possibly TRBD2 for D (5 bases). Trimming took off 3 bases at V and 0 bases at J, with 16 bases between the two ends. The V gene's germline CDR1 is SGHRS and CDR2 YFSETQ. CDR3 length equals 17 residues. The chain's CDR3 is CASSSGGSTSSYNEQFF. The CDR3 nucleotides are TGCGCCAGCAGCTCTGGAGGTTCTACTAGCTCCTACAATGAGCAGTTCTTC.

This clone came up a few times. V usage is TRBV27 and J usage is TRBJ2-7; D possibly corresponds to TRBD2 (5 bases). The germline V gene encodes CDR1 MNHEY and CDR2 SMNVEV (reference sequence). Trimming took off 4 bases at V and 6 bases at J, with 13 bases between the two ends. CDR3 length equals 13 residues. This chain's CDR3 is CASSSDLEAEQYF. Here the CDR3 DNA reads TGTGCCAGCAGTTCCGACCTGGAGGCCGAGCAGTACTTC.

The table lists this clone with a few counts. V usage is TRBV2 and J usage is TRBJ2-7, with 7 bases fitting TRBD2. Looked up from germline, CDR1 is SNHLY and CDR2 is FYNNEI. The CDR3 is made up of 15 amino acids. V gave up 5 bases and J gave up 2 bases; unmatched junction bases: 9. CDR3 coding DNA: TGTGCCAGCAGTTCCCCCCGGGAGGCCCCCTACGAGCAGTACTTC. It specifies CASSSPREAPYEQYF.

A single count supports this clone. The genes are TRBV14 and TRBJ2-1, with 11 bases matching TRBD2. Germline V gene lookup returns CDR1 SGHDN and CDR2 FVKESK. Trimming cost V 1 base and J 6 bases; bases outside gene matches: 11. This CDR3 region has 18 residues. The CDR3 loop is CASSQAQVGTSGSNEQFF. Here the CDR3 DNA reads TGTGCCAGCAGCCAAGCCCAAGTCGGGACTAGCGGCTCCAATGAGCAGTTCTTC.

V usage is TRBV2 and J usage is TRBJ2-1; 8 nucleotides line up with TRBD2. Trimming cost V 8 bases and J 0 bases; bases outside gene matches: 9. Germline V gene data show CDR1 as SNHLY and CDR2 as FYNNEI. CDR3 length: 16 residues. The CDR3 DNA sequence: TGTGCCAGCTCCGATGGGCGGGAGGCCTCCTACAATGAGCAGTTCTTC. Translated, it gives CASSDGREASYNEQFF.

V is TRBV4-3 and J is TRBJ2-5; a possible D gene is TRBD2 (5 bases). Trimming shortened V by 4 bases and J by 1 base, and 19 bases separated the two germline ends. Germline V gives CDR1 LGHNA, CDR2 YSLEER. This CDR3 is 17 amino acids long. This CDR3 reads CASSPTRSGRFQETQYF. The CDR3, as DNA: TGCGCCAGCAGCCCCACACGCTCGGGAAGATTCCAAGAGACCCAGTACTTC.

The chain recombines TRBV7-9 with TRBJ2-3; 9 nucleotides agree with TRBD2. The CDR3 has 15 amino acids. Trimming at V came to 5 bases and at J to 1 base, leaving 4 bases not matched to a gene. Germline CDR1 SEHNR, CDR2 FQNEAQ (reference sequence). The CDR3 DNA is TGTGCCAGCAGCATTAGCGGGAGCGGCACAGATACGCAGTATTTT. Residues: CASSISGSGTDTQYF.

This chain uses TRBV9 with TRBJ1-4; TRBD1 matches 8 bases. Germline-derived CDR1 and CDR2 are SGDLS and YYNGEE. The CDR3 is made up of 15 amino acids. V dropped 3 bases and J dropped 5; count of bases not matched to a gene: 6. CDR3 amino acids: CASSGQGALNEKLFF. CDR3 bases: TGTGCCAGCAGCGGGCAGGGGGCGCTGAATGAAAAACTGTTTTTT. The full variable domain, in which reference TRBV9 and TRBJ1-4 provide the parts outside the CDR3, is DSGVTQTPKHLITATGQRVTLRCSPRSGDLSVYWYQQSLDQGLQFLIQYYNGEERAKGNILERFSAQQFPDLHSELNLSSLELGDSALYFCASSGQGALNEKLFFGSGTQLSVL.

The chain carries TRBV27 and TRBJ2-7, with 7 nucleotides matching TRBD1. In germline, CDR1 is MNHEY, CDR2 SMNVEV (reference sequence). J was trimmed by 4 bases and V by 4 bases; bases with no gene match: 4. This CDR3 spans 13 amino acids. The CDR3 DNA follows: TGTGCCAGCAGTTCTACAGGGGTGTACGAGCAGTACTTC. This gives the protein CASSSTGVYEQYF.

The chain links TRBV7-9 to TRBJ2-1; D may be TRBD2 (6 bases). V was pared by 5 bases and J by 14 bases, with 25 bases between. Germline CDR1 reads SEHNR; CDR2 reads FQNEAQ (reference sequence). The CDR3 consists of 15 residues. For the CDR3, the DNA is TGTGCCAGCAGCCGAAAGGGGCGCGGGGCGGGAAGGGAGTTCTTC. Protein product: CASSRKGRGAGREFF.

The chain couples TRBV10-1 to TRBJ2-7, with 7 bases matching TRBD1. Germline trimming cut 0 bases from V and 3 bases from J; bases unmatched to any gene: 5. Germline CDR1 reads WNHNN; CDR2 reads SYGVQD (reference sequence). The CDR3 extends over 15 amino acids. CDR3 residues: CASSESDRVDYEQYF. CDR3 sequence (DNA): TGCGCCAGCAGTGAGTCCGACAGGGTTGACTACGAGCAGTACTTC.

The J gene is TRBJ2-5, the V gene TRBV10-2, with 8 bases that match TRBD2. Germline V gene data show CDR1 as WSHSY and CDR2 as SAAADI. The trim removed 7 bases at V and 3 bases at J, leaving 4 bases unmatched. This CDR3 has 13 residues. CDR3 nucleotides: TGCGCCAGCACCCTAGCGGGCGAAGAGACCCAGTACTTC. Its translation is CASTLAGEETQYF.

This clone has more than one count but fewer than ten. The chain uses TRBV20-1 and TRBJ2-1; TRBD1 matches at 7 bases. J was trimmed by 6 bases and V by 5 bases; bases with no gene match: 1. Germline V lookup: CDR1 DFQATT, CDR2 SNEGSKA (reference sequence). This CDR3 spans 11 amino acids. DNA for the CDR3: TGCAGTGCTCACAGGGGCAATGAGCAGTTCTTC. It specifies CSAHRGNEQFF.

This chain connects TRBV27 to TRBJ2-5; D gene uncertain. Judging by the DNA end, TRBJ2-7 fits better; the J call may be wrong. The CDR3 spans 15 residues. Germline V gene sequence: CDR1 MNHEY, CDR2 SMNVEV (reference sequence). The CDR3 loop reads CASSLSTLGSHEQYF. The DNA of the CDR3 is TGTGCCAGCAGTTTATCGACCCTCGGTAGCCACGAGCAGTACTTC.

This clone was observed once. The chain couples TRBV4-3 to TRBJ2-7, with D possibly TRBD1 on 6 matching bases. V dropped 2 bases and J dropped 3 bases, with 14 bases sitting between them. The CDR3 runs 15 residues. Germline assignment: CDR1 LGHNA and CDR2 YSLEER. CDR3 sequence: CASSQNPTGRYEQYF. Written as DNA, the CDR3 is TGCGCCAGCAGCCAAAATCCGACAGGCCGCTACGAGCAGTACTTC.

This chain uses TRBV14 with TRBJ2-7, with a tentative D call TRBD1 (6 bases). The CDR3 consists of 16 residues. Germline V gene sequence: CDR1 SGHDN, CDR2 FVKESK. V was clipped by 2 bases and J by 7 bases, with 21 bases between them. This CDR3 reads CASSQRRRGATREQYF. The CDR3 DNA is TGTGCCAGCAGCCAACGTCGCAGGGGCGCCACCAGAGAGCAGTACTTC.

The J gene is TRBJ2-7, the V gene TRBV7-9; D is possibly TRBD2 (5 bases). CDR3 length: 17 amino acids. The germline V and J ends were trimmed by 1 base and 5 bases, with 21 bases remaining between them. Germline V gene data show CDR1 as SEHNR and CDR2 as FQNEAQ (reference sequence). The CDR3 sequence: CASSLGGAGPSSHEQYF. The CDR3 coding sequence is TGTGCCAGCAGCTTAGGTGGCGCGGGCCCCAGCAGCCACGAGCAGTACTTC. Full variable domain (missing parts from reference TRBV7-9 and TRBJ2-7): DTGVSQNPRHKITKRGQNVTFRCDPISEHNRLYWYRQTLGQGPEFLTYFQNEAQLEKSRLLSDRFSAERPKGSFSTLEIQRTEQGDSAMYLCASSLGGAGPSSHEQYFGPGTRLTVT.

CDR3 coding DNA: TGTGCCAGCAGTGAGGGGGACAGGGGGCAGGAGACCCAGTACTTC. Translation: CASSEGDRGQETQYF. V and J are TRBV6-1 and TRBJ2-5, with TRBD1 matching 12 bases. This CDR3 contains 15 residues. The germline CDR1 and CDR2 sequences are MNHNS and SASEGT. The trim removed 3 bases at V and 5 bases at J, leaving 4 bases unmatched.

V usage is TRBV29-1 and J usage is TRBJ2-3; 8 positions agree with TRBD2. The J segment lost 0 bases and the V segment lost 1 base, leaving 15 bases of the junction unmatched. CDR3 size: 19 residues. Germline V gene lookup returns CDR1 SQVTM and CDR2 ANQGSEA. The CDR3 DNA is TGCAGCGTTGAAGGTTGGACTAGCCTAATCGTACCCAGCACAGATACGCAGTATTTT. This gives the protein CSVEGWTSLIVPSTDTQYF.

This clone was seen a handful of times. V and J are TRBV27 and TRBJ1-5; a weak D match, TRBD1 (6 bases). Germline V gene sequence: CDR1 MNHEY, CDR2 SMNVEV (reference sequence). The V and J ends lost 5 bases and 4 bases respectively, with 18 bases between them. The CDR3 has 16 amino acids. This CDR3 reads CASSPYPARGNQPQHF. In nucleotides, the CDR3 is TGTGCCAGCAGTCCCTACCCGGCCAGGGGTAATCAGCCCCAGCATTTT.

This clone turned up a few times. The genes are TRBV9 and TRBJ2-3; D might be TRBD1 (6 bases). Per the germline V gene, CDR1 is SGDLS and CDR2 is YYNGEE. V was cut by 8 bases and J by 2 bases, with 15 bases left in between. This CDR3 region has 14 residues. This CDR3 is CASSPGHSTDTQYF. The CDR3 DNA reads as TGTGCCAGTTCGCCGGGACACTCCACAGATACGCAGTATTTT.

On this clone: At one end the junction does not follow the germline gene, possibly because of a read error. The chain uses TRBV7-2 and TRBJ2-5, with D unclear. Germline CDR1 reads SGHTA; CDR2 reads FQGNSA. The length of the CDR3 is 14 residues. The CDR3 DNA is TGTGCCAGCAGCCCCCGTTCACTTCAAGAGGCCCAGTACTTC. The encoded protein is CASSPRSLQEAQYF.

The genes are TRBV27 and TRBJ2-1, with 7 bases identical to TRBD2. This CDR3 comprises 13 residues. CDR1 and CDR2 (germline): MNHEY, SMNVEV (reference sequence). V dropped 8 bases and J dropped 3; count of bases not matched to a gene: 4. The CDR3 DNA follows: TGTGCCAGCGGAGGACTAGGCTACAATGAGCAGTTCTTC. It is translated as CASGGLGYNEQFF.